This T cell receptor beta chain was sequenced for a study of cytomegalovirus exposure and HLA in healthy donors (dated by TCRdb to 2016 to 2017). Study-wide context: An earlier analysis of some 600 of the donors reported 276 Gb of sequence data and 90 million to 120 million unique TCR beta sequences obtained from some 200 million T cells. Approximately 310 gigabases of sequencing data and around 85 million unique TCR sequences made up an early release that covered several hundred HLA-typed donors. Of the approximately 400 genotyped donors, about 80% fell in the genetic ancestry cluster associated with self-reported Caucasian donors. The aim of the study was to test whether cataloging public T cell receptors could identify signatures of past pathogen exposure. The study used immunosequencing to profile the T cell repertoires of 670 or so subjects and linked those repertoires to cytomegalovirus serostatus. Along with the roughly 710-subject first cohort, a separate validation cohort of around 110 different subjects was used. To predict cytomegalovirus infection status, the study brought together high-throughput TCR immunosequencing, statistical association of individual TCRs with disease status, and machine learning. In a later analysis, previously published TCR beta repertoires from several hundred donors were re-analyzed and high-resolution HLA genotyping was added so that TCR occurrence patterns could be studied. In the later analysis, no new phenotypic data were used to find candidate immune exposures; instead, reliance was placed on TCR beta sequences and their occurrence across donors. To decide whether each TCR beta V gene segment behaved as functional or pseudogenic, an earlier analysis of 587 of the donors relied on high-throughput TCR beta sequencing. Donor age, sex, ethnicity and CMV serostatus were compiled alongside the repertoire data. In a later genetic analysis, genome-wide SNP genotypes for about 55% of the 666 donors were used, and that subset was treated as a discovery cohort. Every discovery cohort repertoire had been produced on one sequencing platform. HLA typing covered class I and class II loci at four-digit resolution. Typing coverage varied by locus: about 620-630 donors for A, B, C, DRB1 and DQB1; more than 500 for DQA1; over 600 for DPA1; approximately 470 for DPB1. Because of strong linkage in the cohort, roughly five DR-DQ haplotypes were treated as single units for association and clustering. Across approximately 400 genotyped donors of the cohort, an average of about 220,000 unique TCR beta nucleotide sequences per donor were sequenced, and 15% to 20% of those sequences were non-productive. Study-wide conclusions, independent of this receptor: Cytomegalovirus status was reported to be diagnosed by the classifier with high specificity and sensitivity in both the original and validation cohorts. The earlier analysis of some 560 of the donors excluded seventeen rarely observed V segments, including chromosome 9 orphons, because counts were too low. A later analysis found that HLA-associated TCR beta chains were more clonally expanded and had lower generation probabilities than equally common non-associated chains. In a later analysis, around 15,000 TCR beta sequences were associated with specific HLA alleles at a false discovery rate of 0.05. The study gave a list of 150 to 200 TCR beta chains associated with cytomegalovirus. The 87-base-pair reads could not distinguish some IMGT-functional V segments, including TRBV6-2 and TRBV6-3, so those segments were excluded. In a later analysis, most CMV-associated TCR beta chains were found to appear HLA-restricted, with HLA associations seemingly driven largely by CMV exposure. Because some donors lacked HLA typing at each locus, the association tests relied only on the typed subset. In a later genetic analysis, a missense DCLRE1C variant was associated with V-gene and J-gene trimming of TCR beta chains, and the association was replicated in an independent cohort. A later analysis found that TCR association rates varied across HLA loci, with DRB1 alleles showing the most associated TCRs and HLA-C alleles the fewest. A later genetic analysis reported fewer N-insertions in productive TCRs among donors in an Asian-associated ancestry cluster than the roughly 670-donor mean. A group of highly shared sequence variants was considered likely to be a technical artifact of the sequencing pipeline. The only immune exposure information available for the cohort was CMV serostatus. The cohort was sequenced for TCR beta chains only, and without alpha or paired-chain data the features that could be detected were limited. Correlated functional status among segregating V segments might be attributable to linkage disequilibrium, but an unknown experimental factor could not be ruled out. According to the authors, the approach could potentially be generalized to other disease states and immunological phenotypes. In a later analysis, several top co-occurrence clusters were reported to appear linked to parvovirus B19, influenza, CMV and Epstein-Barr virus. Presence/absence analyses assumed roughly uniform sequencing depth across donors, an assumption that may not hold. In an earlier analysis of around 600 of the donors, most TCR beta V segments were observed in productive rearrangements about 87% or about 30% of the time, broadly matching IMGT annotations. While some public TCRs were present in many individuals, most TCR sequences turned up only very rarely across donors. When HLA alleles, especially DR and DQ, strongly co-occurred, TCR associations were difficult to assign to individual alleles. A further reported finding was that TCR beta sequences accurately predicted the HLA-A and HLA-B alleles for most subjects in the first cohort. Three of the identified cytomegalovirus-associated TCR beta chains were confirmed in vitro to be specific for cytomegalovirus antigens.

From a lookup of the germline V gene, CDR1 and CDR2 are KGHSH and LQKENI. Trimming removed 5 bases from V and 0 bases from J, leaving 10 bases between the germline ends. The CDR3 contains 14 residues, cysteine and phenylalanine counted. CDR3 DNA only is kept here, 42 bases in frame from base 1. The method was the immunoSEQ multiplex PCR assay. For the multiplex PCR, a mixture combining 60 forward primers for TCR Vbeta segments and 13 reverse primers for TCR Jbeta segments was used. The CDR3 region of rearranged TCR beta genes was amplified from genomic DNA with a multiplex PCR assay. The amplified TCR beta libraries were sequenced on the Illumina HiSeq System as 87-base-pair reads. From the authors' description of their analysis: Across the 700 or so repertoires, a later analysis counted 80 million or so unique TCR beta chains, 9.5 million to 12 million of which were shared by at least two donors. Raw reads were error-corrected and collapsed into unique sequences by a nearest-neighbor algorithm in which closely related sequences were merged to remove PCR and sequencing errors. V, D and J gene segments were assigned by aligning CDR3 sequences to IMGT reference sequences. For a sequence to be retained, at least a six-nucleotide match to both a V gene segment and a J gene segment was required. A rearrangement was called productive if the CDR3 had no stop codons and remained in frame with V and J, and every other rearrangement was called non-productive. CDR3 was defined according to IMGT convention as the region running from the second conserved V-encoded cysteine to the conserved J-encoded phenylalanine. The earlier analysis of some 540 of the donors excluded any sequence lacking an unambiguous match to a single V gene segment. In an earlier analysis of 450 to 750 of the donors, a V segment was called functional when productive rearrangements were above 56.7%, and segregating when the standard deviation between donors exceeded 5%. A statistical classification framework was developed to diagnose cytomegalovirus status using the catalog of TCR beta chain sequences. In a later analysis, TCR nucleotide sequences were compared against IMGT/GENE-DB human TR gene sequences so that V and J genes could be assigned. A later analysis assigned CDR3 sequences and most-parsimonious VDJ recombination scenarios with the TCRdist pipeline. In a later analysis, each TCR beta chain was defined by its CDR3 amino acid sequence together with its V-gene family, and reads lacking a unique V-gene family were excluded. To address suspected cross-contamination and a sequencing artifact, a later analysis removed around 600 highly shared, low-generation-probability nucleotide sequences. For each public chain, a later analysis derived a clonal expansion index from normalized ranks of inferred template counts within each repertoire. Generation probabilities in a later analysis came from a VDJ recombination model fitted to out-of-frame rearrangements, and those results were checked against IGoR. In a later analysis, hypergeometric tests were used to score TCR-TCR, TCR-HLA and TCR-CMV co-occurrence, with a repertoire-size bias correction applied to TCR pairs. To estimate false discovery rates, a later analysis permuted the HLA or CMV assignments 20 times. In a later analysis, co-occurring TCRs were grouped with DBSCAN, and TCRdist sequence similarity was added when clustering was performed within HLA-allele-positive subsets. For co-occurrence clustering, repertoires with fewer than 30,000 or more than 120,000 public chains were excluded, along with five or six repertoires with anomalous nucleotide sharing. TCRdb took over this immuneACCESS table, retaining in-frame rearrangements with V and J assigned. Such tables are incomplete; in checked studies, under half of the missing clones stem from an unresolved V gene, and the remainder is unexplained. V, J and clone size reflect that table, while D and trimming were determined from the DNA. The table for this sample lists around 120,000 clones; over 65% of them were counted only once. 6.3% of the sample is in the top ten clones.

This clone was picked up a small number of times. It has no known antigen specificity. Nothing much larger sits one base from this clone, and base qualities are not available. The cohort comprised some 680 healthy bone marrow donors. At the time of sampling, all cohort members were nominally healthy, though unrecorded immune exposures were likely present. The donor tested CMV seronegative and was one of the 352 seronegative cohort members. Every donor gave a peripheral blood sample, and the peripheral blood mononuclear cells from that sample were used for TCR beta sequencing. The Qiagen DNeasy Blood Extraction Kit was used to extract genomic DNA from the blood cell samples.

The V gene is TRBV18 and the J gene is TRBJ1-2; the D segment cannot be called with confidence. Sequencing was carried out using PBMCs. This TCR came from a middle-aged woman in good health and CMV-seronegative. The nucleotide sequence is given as TGTGCCAGCTCAACAGACGGGGCTAACTATGGCTACACCTTC. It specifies CASSTDGANYGYTF.